Below, one TCR beta chain is given with its context. Its antigen is not known. Assay: immunoSEQ multiplex PCR; the TCRdb copy retains only in-frame clones and omits some. The sample has around 50,000 clones; nearly 85% are singletons. This sample was taken from a study of OX40 agonist ivuxolimab in advanced cancers. Study-wide results and limits: There were also nonresponders showing low normalized T-cell clonal expansion.

J lost 5 bases, V lost 1 base, and 7 bases had no gene match. The CDR3 runs to 16 residues. The germline V gene has CDR1 LGHNA and CDR2 YNFKEQ. The chain has TRBV4-2 and TRBJ2-2; 7 positions match TRBD2. The sequence derives from an adult with an advanced solid tumor such as melanoma, head and neck, liver or kidney cancer. The sample in question was CD4+ or CD8+ T cells sorted from blood, obtained in a trial of the OX40 agonist ivuxolimab. CDR3 loop: CASSQASGAGTGELFF. The CDR3 region has the DNA TGTGCCAGCAGCCAAGCTAGCGGTGCGGGGACCGGGGAGCTGTTTTTT.